These 8 T cell receptor beta chains were sequenced from one sample in a study of OX40 agonist ivuxolimab in advanced cancers. Assay: immunoSEQ multiplex PCR; the TCRdb copy retains only in-frame clones and omits some. The profile shows 45,000 to 55,000 clones, around 85% of them singletons. This material consisted of CD4+ or CD8+ T cells sorted from blood, taken in a trial of the OX40 agonist ivuxolimab. The receptors here all came from an adult with an advanced solid tumor such as melanoma, head and neck, liver or kidney cancer.

This clone came up once. The chain employs TRBV28 and TRBJ1-5; the D is unclear. Trimming shortened V by 7 bases and J by 4 bases, and 8 bases separated the two germline ends. The CDR3 totals 12 residues. The V gene's germline CDR1 is MDHEN and CDR2 SYDVKM. Here the CDR3 DNA reads TGTGCCAGCACCGTAAGGAATCAGCCCCAGCATTTT. Amino acids: CASTVRNQPQHF.

V and J are TRBV9 and TRBJ1-4; D call uncertain. CDR1 is SGDLS and CDR2 is YYNGEE in the germline V gene. V lost 0 bases and J 11 bases, leaving 14 bases between the germline ends. The CDR3 runs to 14 residues. The CDR3 protein is CASSVVMDGGKLFF. CDR3 nucleotides: TGTGCCAGCAGCGTAGTCATGGATGGAGGTAAACTGTTTTTT.

The V gene is TRBV4-1, the J gene TRBJ2-2; TRBD2 aligns across 10 bases. After removal of 2 bases from V and 4 bases from J, the junction contained 4 bases not matched to a gene. CDR1 is MGHRA and CDR2 is YSYEKL in the germline V gene. The CDR3 sequence is 16 residues long. The CDR3 DNA reads TGCGCCAGCAGCCAAACTAGCGGGGATGTCACCGGGGAGCTGTTTTTT. This gives the protein CASSQTSGDVTGELFF.

The chain has TRBV6-4 and TRBJ2-5, with D possibly matching TRBD2 (6 bases). Trimming pared 7 bases from V and 2 bases from J, leaving 11 bases between. In germline, CDR1 is MRHNA, CDR2 SNTAGT. This CDR3 contains 13 residues. CDR3 amino acids: CASISGEQETQYF. The CDR3 DNA follows: TGTGCCAGCATATCGGGGGAACAAGAGACCCAGTACTTC.

The rearrangement joins TRBV5-8 to TRBJ2-5; 7 bases match TRBD2. The CDR3 has 15 amino acids. V was clipped by 0 bases and J by 5 bases; unmatched bases: 7. Germline-derived CDR1 and CDR2 are SGHTS and YDEGEE. CDR3 nucleotides: TGTGCCAGCAGCTTGGTTGGGGCGCGGGGGGAGACCCAGTACTTC. Translating it yields CASSLVGARGETQYF. The variable domain in full, completed from reference TRBV5-8 and TRBJ2-5, reads EAGVTQSPTHLIKTRGQQATLRCSPISGHTSVYWYQQALGLGLQFLLWYDEGEERNRGNFPPRFSGRQFPNYSSELNVNALELEDSALYLCASSLVGARGETQYFGPGTRLLVL.

This sequence joins TRBV5-1 and TRBJ2-3; 15 bases fit TRBD2. CDR3 size: 21 residues. The germline V gene has CDR1 SGHRS and CDR2 YFSETQ. With 4 bases clipped from V and 2 bases from J, the junction kept 17 bases outside the gene matches. CDR3 residues: CASSRAIGLAGGRRFTDTQYF. Here the CDR3 DNA reads TGCGCCAGCAGCCGAGCAATTGGACTAGCGGGAGGGAGGCGGTTCACAGATACGCAGTATTTT.

This rearrangement joins TRBV29-1 to TRBJ2-7; 12 bases align to TRBD1. The CDR3 runs to 11 residues. Germline loops: CDR1 SQVTM, CDR2 ANQGSEA. Unmatched junction bases numbered 5, after V lost 8 bases and J lost 9 bases. The DNA for the CDR3 is TGCAGCACCGGGACAGGGGGCTCGCAGTACTTC. This codes for CSTGTGGSQYF.

The chain couples TRBV7-3 to TRBJ2-3; 7 bases match TRBD2. CDR1 is SGHTA, CDR2 FQGTGA, per germline. V lost 0 bases and J lost 6; bases outside the gene matches: 6. This CDR3 has 15 amino acids. DNA of the CDR3: TGTGCCAGCAGCTTAACGGGAAAGGGAGGGGATACGCAGTATTTT. As protein: CASSLTGKGGDTQYF.